The count of the clone carrying this T cell receptor (beta chain) is one. The sample originates from a study of technical replicates of blood from four donors. Trimming pared 1 base from V and 8 bases from J, leaving 14 bases between. Germline V gene sequence: CDR1 SGHTA, CDR2 FQGNSA. The CDR3 totals 14 residues. Profiling relied on immunoSEQ multiplex PCR, and the TCRdb table lists in-frame clones only, not all of them. Of 50,000 to 65,000 clones in the sample, 80% to 95% were seen once. V gene TRBV7-2 combines with J gene TRBJ1-2, with D possibly being TRBD1 (6 bases). The sequence was collected from a human donor in good health. Some clones in this sample may be carry-over from other donors' samples. Sequencing was done on a sample of PBMCs. DNA of the CDR3: TGTGCCAGCAGCTTAGTAGCGGGGGCCAGGGGCTACACCTTC. It encodes CASSLVAGARGYTF.